This T cell receptor (beta chain) was obtained from a study of blood T cell repertoires in COVID-19. CDR3 length: 14 residues. V was trimmed by 0 bases and J by 10 bases, leaving 14 bases between them. Germline V gene data show CDR1 as SGHRS and CDR2 as YFSETQ. Generated by immunoSEQ multiplex PCR, the TCRdb table keeps only in-frame clones and is missing some. The table shows roughly 250,000 clones, with roughly 84% occurring only once. This sequence originates from a human donor with COVID-19, enrolled during active disease. The donor label of this sample is uncertain. Sequenced input: peripheral blood. This chain uses TRBV5-1 with TRBJ2-1; no clear D. CDR3 sequence reads: CASSLAGMIEEQFF. The CDR3 DNA follows: TGCGCCAGCAGCTTGGCCGGTATGATCGAGGAGCAGTTCTTC. Variable domain in full (rest from reference TRBV5-1 and TRBJ2-1): KAGVTQTPRYLIKTRGQQVTLSCSPISGHRSVSWYQQTPGQGLQFLFEYFSETQRNKGNFPGRFSGRQFSNSRSEMNVSTLELGDSALYLCASSLAGMIEEQFFGPGTRLTVL.